These 12 T cell receptor beta chains came from one sample sequenced in a study of spatial heterogeneity in lung cancer. TCRdb fed the 5' RACE reads into MiXCR, producing one record per CDR3 protein. Altogether more than 45,000 distinct CDR3 sequences are present, roughly 5.2% being singletons, with the ten largest covering around 10%. As for time point: sample taken at primary tumor resection. The sequencing used PBMCs, collected at surgery. Receptors originate from a male donor with early-stage non-small cell lung cancer.

There are many counts of this clonotype. This sequence joins TRBV7-2 and TRBJ2-5; 8 bases match TRBD2. J gave up 10 bases and V 5 bases, and 3 bases lay outside the gene matches. The CDR3 consists of 11 residues. CDR1 is SGHTA and CDR2 is FQGNSA in the germline V gene. The CDR3 region has the DNA TGTGCCAGCAGCCGGGAGGGGAACCAGTACTTC. This gives the protein CASSREGNQYF.

The table lists this clonotype with many counts. The chain employs TRBV7-2 and TRBJ2-7, with D perhaps assigned TRBD1 or TRBD2 (6 bases each). V lost 4 bases and J lost 6, with 19 bases in between. The germline V gene has CDR1 SGHTA and CDR2 FQGNSA. CDR3 length equals 15 residues. CDR3 region: CASSSLRGAPSEQYF. CDR3 nucleotides: TGTGCCAGCAGCTCTCTTAGGGGGGCCCCTTCCGAGCAGTACTTC.

There are many counts of this clonotype. The chain combines TRBV7-3 with TRBJ1-1, with unresolved D. The germline V and J ends were trimmed by 4 bases and 5 bases, with 8 bases remaining between them. Germline CDR1 reads SGHTA; CDR2 reads FQGTGA. The CDR3 contains 12 residues. The CDR3, as DNA: TGTGCCAGCAGCTCCCAAGGGACTGAAGCTTTCTTT. Amino acids: CASSSQGTEAFF.

This clonotype occurred many times. The gene calls are TRBV9 and TRBJ1-5, with TRBD1 identical over 8 bases. This CDR3 has 15 residues. V was pared by 3 bases and J by 5 bases, with 7 bases of the junction left unmatched. In germline, CDR1 is SGDLS, CDR2 YYNGEE. CDR3 protein: CASSAGQGRDQPQHF. The CDR3 coding sequence is TGTGCCAGCAGCGCTGGACAGGGCAGGGATCAGCCCCAGCATTTT.

This clonotype was found many times. The J gene is TRBJ2-7, the V gene TRBV2; TRBD2 matches 11 bases. Germline V gene lookup returns CDR1 SNHLY and CDR2 FYNNEI. J gave up 0 bases and V 9 bases, and 7 bases lay outside the gene matches. This CDR3 contains 15 residues. The CDR3 DNA sequence: TGTGCCAGGGGGGGGACTAGCGGCAGCTCCTACGAGCAGTACTTC. It specifies CARGGTSGSSYEQYF. The variable domain in full, completed from reference TRBV2 and TRBJ2-7, reads EPEVTQTPSHQVTQMGQEVILRCVPISNHLYFYWYRQILGQKVEFLVSFYNNEISEKSEIFDDQFSVERPDGSNFTLKIRSTKLEDSAMYFCARGGTSGSSYEQYFGPGTRLTVT.

In this sample, this clonotype turned up many times. The chain links TRBV18 to TRBJ1-2; 8 positions agree with TRBD1. This CDR3 comprises 14 residues. Losses at the gene ends were 2 bases for V and 5 bases for J; bases not matched to a gene: 4. Germline lookup yields CDR1 KGHSH and CDR2 LQKENI. The CDR3 sequence: CASSPTDRDYGYTF. DNA of the CDR3: TGTGCCAGCTCACCAACGGACAGGGATTATGGCTACACCTTC.

This clonotype was found many times. V usage is TRBV29-1 and J usage is TRBJ2-3; D gene unclear. The germline gives CDR1 SQVTM, CDR2 ANQGSEA. This CDR3 region has 13 residues. Trimming shortened V by 3 bases and J by 3 bases, and 10 bases separated the two germline ends. CDR3 sequence reads: CSVEPRGTDTQYF. The CDR3, as DNA: TGCAGCGTTGAGCCACGCGGAACAGATACGCAGTATTTT.

This clonotype was recorded at least ten times. This chain joins TRBV7-8 and TRBJ1-1; the D is unclear. This CDR3 contains 16 residues. The germline V and J ends were trimmed by 0 bases and 4 bases, with 15 bases remaining between them. CDR1 is SGHVS and CDR2 is FQNEAQ in the germline V gene. CDR3 amino acids: CASSLARVRSSTEAFF. The DNA of the CDR3 is TGTGCCAGCAGCTTAGCCCGGGTCAGATCGAGCACTGAAGCTTTCTTT.

This clonotype has a count of ten or more. For the CDR3, the DNA is TGTGCCAGCAGCTTCTTGCCATCCGGGGGGCGATCAGATACGCAGTATTTT. Amino acid sequence: CASSFLPSGGRSDTQYF. This chain joins TRBV7-2 and TRBJ2-3, with TRBD2 as a possible D gene (7 bases). Trimming cost V 3 bases and J 4 bases, with 20 bases left between them. The CDR3 length is 17 residues. Per the germline V gene, CDR1 is SGHTA and CDR2 is FQGNSA.

The sample holds many counts of this clonotype. The gene calls are TRBV7-9 and TRBJ2-1; 14 bases fit TRBD2. The germline V gene encodes CDR1 SEHNR and CDR2 FQNEAQ (reference sequence). This CDR3 has 16 amino acids. The junction had 5 bases not matched to a gene; V was cut back by 6 bases and J by 4 bases. CDR3 coding DNA: TGTGCCAGCAGTGAGACTAGCGGGAGGGTATACAATGAGCAGTTCTTC. It specifies CASSETSGRVYNEQFF.

This clonotype was seen repeatedly, ten times or more. The V gene is TRBV28, the J gene TRBJ2-7; D uncertain. Between the trimmed V and J ends, which lost 6 bases and 2 bases, there was a span of 8 bases. CDR3 length: 12 residues. The V gene's germline CDR1 is MDHEN and CDR2 SYDVKM. CDR3 protein: CASSLSPYEQYF. The DNA for the CDR3 is TGTGCCAGCAGCCTCTCCCCCTACGAGCAGTACTTC.

This clonotype was seen many times. J is TRBJ2-2 and V is TRBV11-3; 10 positions agree with TRBD1. The junction had 10 bases not matched to a gene; V was cut back by 8 bases and J by 7 bases. The germline V gene encodes CDR1 SGHNT and CDR2 YENEEA. This CDR3 has 15 amino acids. The DNA for the CDR3 is TGTGCCAGCTCTCTGGGGACAGGGGTAATCGGGGAGCTGTTTTTT. It encodes CASSLGTGVIGELFF. Full variable domain (missing parts from reference TRBV11-3 and TRBJ2-2): EAGVVQSPRYKIIEKKQPVAFWCNPISGHNTLYWYLQNLGQGPELLIRYENEEAVDDSQLPKDRFSAERLKGVDSTLKIQPAELGDSAVYLCASSLGTGVIGELFFGEGSRLTVL.